The TCR beta chain under discussion was sequenced for a study of OX40 agonist ivuxolimab in advanced cancers. Study context: The study treated patients with ivuxolimab, an agonistic anti-OX40 (CD134) antibody. Patient treatment consisted of intravenous ivuxolimab administration every 2 weeks at 0.01 to 10 mg/kg. Points from the study as a whole: Clonal expansion was seen in CD4+ and CD8+ blood T cells by week 6 at 0.1 to 3.0 mg/kg.

On this clone itself: The antigen remains unidentified.

This CDR3 region has 15 residues. Germline CDR1 reads LNHDA; CDR2 reads SQIVND (reference sequence). V was pared by 5 bases and J by 4 bases, with 17 bases between. Assay used: immunoSEQ multiplex PCR; TCRdb lists only in-frame clones, some missing. Among 4,500 to 6,500 clones, 71% were seen once, and the ten largest hold around 65%. This rearrangement joins TRBV19 to TRBJ1-1; D perhaps matches TRBD1 (6 bases). This sample comprised CD4+ or CD8+ T cells sorted from blood, obtained in a trial of the OX40 agonist ivuxolimab. The receptor comes from an adult with an advanced solid tumor such as melanoma, head and neck, liver or kidney cancer. The chain's CDR3 is CASSDGRGLFTEAFF. CDR3 coding DNA: TGTGCCAGTAGTGATGGCAGGGGCTTATTCACTGAAGCTTTCTTT.